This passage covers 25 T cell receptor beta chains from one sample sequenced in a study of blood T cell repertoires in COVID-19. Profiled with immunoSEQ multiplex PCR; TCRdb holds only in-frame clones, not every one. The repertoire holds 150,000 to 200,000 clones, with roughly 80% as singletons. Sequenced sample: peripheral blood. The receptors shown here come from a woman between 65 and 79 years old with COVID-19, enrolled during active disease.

The CDR3, as DNA: TGCGCCAGCAGCCCGGGACAGAGACAAGAGACCCAGTACTTC. Protein sequence: CASSPGQRQETQYF. The chain uses TRBV5-1 and TRBJ2-5; 7 bases map to TRBD1. Germline CDR1 SGHRS, CDR2 YFSETQ. The CDR3 is 14 amino acids. Germline trimming cut 4 bases from V and 2 bases from J; bases unmatched to any gene: 5.

The CDR3 here is CATGTSGISYNEQFF. CDR3 nucleotide sequence: TGTGCCACTGGGACTAGCGGGATATCCTACAATGAGCAGTTCTTC. The rearrangement uses TRBV10-3 and TRBJ2-1; 13 nucleotides agree with TRBD2. Germline V lookup: CDR1 ENHRY, CDR2 SYGVKD. The V gene end was trimmed by 10 bases and the J gene end by 1 base; junction bases not matched to a gene: 4. There are 15 residues in the CDR3.

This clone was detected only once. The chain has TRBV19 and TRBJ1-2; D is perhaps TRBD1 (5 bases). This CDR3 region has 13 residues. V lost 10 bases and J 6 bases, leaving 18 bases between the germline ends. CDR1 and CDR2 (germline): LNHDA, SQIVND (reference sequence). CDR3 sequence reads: CATAETAAHGYTF. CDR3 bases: TGTGCCACAGCCGAGACAGCAGCCCATGGCTACACCTTC.

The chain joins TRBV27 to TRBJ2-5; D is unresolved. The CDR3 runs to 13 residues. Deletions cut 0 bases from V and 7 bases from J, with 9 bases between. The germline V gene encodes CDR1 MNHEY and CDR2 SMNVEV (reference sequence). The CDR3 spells CASSLSGGPTQYF. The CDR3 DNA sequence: TGTGCCAGCAGTTTATCCGGCGGTCCGACCCAGTACTTC.

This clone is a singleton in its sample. CDR3 residues: CASSPGTRSTDTQYF. DNA for the CDR3: TGTGCCAGCAGCCCCGGGACTAGAAGCACAGATACGCAGTATTTT. The chain combines TRBV7-8 with TRBJ2-3; 8 bases map to TRBD2. Germline V gene data show CDR1 as SGHVS and CDR2 as FQNEAQ. V was pared by 5 bases and J by 0 bases, with 4 bases of the junction left unmatched. This CDR3 contains 15 residues.

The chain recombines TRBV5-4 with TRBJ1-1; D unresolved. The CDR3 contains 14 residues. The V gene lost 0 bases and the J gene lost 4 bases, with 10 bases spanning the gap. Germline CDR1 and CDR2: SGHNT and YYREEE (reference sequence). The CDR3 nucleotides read TGTGCCAGCAGCTTGGACAGAACGGTCACTGAAGCTTTCTTT. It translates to CASSLDRTVTEAFF.

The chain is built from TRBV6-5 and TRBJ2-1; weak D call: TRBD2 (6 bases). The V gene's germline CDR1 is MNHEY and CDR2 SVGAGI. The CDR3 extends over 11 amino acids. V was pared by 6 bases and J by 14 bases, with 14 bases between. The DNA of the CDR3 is TGTGCCAGCAGGTACCGGGACTTCGAGTTCTTC. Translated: CASRYRDFEFF.

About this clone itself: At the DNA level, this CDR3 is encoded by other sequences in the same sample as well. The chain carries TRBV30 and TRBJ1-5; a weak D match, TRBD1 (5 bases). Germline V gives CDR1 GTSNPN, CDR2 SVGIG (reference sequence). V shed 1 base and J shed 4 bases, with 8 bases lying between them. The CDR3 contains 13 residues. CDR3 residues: CAWSAGGNQPQHF. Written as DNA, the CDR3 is TGTGCCTGGAGTGCGGGGGGGAATCAGCCCCAGCATTTT. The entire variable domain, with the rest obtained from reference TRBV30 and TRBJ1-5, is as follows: SQTIHQWPATLVQPVGSPLSLECTVEGTSNPNLYWYRQAAGRGLQLLFYSVGIGQISSEVPQNLSASRPQDRQFILSSKKLLLSDSGFYLCAWSAGGNQPQHFGDGTRLSIL.

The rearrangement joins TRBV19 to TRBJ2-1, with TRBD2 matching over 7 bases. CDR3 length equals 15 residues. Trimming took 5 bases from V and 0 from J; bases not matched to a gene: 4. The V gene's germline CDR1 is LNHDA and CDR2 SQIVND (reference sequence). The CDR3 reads CASSSTGGSYNEQFF. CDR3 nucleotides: TGTGCCAGTAGTTCTACGGGGGGCTCCTACAATGAGCAGTTCTTC.

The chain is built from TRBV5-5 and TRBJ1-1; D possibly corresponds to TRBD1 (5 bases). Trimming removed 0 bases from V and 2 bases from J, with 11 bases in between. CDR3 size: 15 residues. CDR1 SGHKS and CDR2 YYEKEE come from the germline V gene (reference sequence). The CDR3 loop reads CASSLVGGLNTEAFF. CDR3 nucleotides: TGTGCCAGCAGCTTGGTGGGGGGACTAAACACTGAAGCTTTCTTT.

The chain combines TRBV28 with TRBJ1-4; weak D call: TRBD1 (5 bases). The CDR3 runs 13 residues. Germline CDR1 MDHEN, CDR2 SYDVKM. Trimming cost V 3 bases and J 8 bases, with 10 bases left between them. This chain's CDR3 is CASSLTVREKLFF. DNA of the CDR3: TGTGCCAGCAGTTTGACAGTTAGGGAAAAACTGTTTTTT.

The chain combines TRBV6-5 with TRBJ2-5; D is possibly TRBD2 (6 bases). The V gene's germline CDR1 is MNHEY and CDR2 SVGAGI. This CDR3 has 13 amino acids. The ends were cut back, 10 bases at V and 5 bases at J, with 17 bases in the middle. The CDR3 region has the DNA TGTGCCACCCTGCGAGGGGCGGGGGAGACCCAGTACTTC. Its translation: CATLRGAGETQYF.

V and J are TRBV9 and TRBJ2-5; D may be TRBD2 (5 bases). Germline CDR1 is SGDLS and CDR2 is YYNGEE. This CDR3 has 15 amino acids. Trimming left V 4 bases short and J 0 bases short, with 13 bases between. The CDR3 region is CASSPGGLYQETQYF. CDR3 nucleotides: TGTGCCAGCAGCCCCGGTGGACTCTACCAAGAGACCCAGTACTTC. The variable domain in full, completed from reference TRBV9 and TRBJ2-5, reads DSGVTQTPKHLITATGQRVTLRCSPRSGDLSVYWYQQSLDQGLQFLIQYYNGEERAKGNILERFSAQQFPDLHSELNLSSLELGDSALYFCASSPGGLYQETQYFGPGTRLLVL.

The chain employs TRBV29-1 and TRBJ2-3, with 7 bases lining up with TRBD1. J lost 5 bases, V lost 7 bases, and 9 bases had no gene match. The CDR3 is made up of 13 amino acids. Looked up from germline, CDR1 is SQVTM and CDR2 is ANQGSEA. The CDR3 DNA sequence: TGCAGCGCAACAGGGGCAGTTGGAGATACGCAGTATTTT. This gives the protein CSATGAVGDTQYF.

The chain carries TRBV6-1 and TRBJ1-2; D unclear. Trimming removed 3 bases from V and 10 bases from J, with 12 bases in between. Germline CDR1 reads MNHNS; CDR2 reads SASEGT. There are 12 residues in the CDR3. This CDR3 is CASSEGRLNYTF. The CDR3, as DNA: TGTGCCAGCAGTGAGGGCCGCCTTAACTACACCTTC.

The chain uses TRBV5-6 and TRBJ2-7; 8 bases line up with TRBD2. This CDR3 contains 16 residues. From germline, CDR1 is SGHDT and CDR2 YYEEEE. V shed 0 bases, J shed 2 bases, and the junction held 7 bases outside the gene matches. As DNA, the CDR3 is TGTGCCAGCAGCTTGGCCGGCGGGGGGCTGGCCTACGAGCAGTACTTC. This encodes CASSLAGGGLAYEQYF.

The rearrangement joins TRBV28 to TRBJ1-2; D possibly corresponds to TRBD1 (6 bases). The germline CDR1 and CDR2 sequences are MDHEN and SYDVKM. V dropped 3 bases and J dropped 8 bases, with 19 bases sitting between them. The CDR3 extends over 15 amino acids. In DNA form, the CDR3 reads TGTGCCAGCAGTTTCAGGGGCCTCACTTATGGGGGCTACACCTTC. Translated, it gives CASSFRGLTYGGYTF.

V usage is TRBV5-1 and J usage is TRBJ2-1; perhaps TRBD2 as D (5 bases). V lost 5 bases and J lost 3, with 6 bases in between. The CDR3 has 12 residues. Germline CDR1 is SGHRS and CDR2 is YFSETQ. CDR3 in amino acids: CASRGVYNEQFF. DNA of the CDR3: TGCGCCAGCAGGGGAGTCTACAATGAGCAGTTCTTC.

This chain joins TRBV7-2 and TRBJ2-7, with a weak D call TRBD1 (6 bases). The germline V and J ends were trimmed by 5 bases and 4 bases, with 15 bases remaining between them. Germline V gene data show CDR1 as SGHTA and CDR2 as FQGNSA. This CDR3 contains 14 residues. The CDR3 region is CASSGNRDAYEQYF. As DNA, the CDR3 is TGTGCCAGCAGCGGCAACAGGGATGCTTACGAGCAGTACTTC.

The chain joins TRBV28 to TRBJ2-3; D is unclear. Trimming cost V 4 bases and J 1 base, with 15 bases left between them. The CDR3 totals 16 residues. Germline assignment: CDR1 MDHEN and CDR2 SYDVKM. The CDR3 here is CASSSPSLERTDTQYF. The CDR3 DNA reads TGTGCCAGCAGTTCCCCCTCGTTAGAGCGCACAGATACGCAGTATTTT.

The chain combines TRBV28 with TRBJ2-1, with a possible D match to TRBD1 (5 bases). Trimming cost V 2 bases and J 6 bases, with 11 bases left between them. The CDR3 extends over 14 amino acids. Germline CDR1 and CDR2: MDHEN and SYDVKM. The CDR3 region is CASSLAGQGNEQFF. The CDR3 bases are TGTGCCAGCAGTTTAGCAGGGCAGGGCAATGAGCAGTTCTTC.

The CDR3 here is CASSYSKAGLGYTF. CDR3 nucleotide sequence: TGTGCCAGCAGTTACTCGAAGGCAGGGCTGGGCTACACCTTC. This rearrangement joins TRBV6-5 to TRBJ1-2; D is perhaps TRBD1 (5 bases). Germline values: CDR1 MNHEY, CDR2 SVGAGI. The CDR3 length is 14 residues. The V and J ends lost 0 bases and 8 bases respectively, with 13 bases between them.

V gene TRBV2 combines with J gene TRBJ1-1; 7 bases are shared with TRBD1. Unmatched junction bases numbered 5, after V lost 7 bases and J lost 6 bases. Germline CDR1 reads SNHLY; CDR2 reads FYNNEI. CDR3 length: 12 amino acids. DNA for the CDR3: TGTGCCAGCACCGCCGACAGGGCTGAAGCTTTCTTT. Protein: CASTADRAEAFF.

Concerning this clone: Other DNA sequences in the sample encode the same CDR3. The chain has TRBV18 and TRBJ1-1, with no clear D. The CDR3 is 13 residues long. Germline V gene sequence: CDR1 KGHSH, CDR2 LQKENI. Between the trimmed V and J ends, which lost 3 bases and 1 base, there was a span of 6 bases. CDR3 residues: CASSPGGNTEAFF. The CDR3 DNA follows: TGTGCCAGCTCACCCGGCGGGAACACTGAAGCTTTCTTT.

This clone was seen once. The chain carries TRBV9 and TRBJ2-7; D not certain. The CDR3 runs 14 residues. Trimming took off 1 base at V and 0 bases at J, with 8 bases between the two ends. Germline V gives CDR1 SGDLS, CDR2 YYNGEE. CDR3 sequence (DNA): TGTGCCAGCAGCGTAACCAGTACCTCCTACGAGCAGTACTTC. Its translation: CASSVTSTSYEQYF.